Below are 30 T cell receptor beta chains sequenced from a single sample in a study of T cells after somatic rescue of genetic block. Assay used: immunoSEQ multiplex PCR; TCRdb lists only in-frame clones, some missing. This sample has more than 9,500 clones, with around 72% found just once. Material: peripheral blood mononuclear cells (PBMCs). Source of these receptors: a boy aged 5-17 years.

The chain recombines TRBV7-2 with TRBJ2-3; TRBD2 aligns across 8 bases. The J segment lost 3 bases and the V segment lost 0 bases, leaving 5 bases of the junction unmatched. Germline V gene lookup returns CDR1 SGHTA and CDR2 FQGNSA. The CDR3 runs 16 residues. The DNA of the CDR3 is TGTGCCAGCAGCTTAGCGCCCAGCGGGAGAACAGATACGCAGTATTTT. Its translation: CASSLAPSGRTDTQYF.

The chain joins TRBV7-9 to TRBJ1-2; 9 nucleotides agree with TRBD1. The CDR3 extends over 16 amino acids. V was pared by 1 base and J by 3 bases, with 6 bases of the junction left unmatched. Germline V gives CDR1 SEHNR, CDR2 FQNEAQ (reference sequence). CDR3 sequence (DNA): TGTGCCAGCAGCTTAGAACAGGGGGCCTTAGACTATGGCTACACCTTC. Its protein is CASSLEQGALDYGYTF.

The chain couples TRBV28 to TRBJ2-7, with D uncertain. V lost 6 bases to trimming and J lost 4 bases, with 19 bases between them. The CDR3 spans 15 residues. Germline CDR1 and CDR2: MDHEN and SYDVKM. The CDR3 sequence is CASSLSDFSRYEQYF. For the CDR3, the DNA is TGTGCCAGCAGCCTTTCAGACTTCTCCCGTTACGAGCAGTACTTC.

This sequence joins TRBV5-3 and TRBJ2-1; a weak D match, TRBD1 (5 bases). TRBV5-3 is treated as an ORF (open reading frame) with a function not yet certain. V was trimmed by 3 bases and J by 3 bases, leaving 7 bases between them. This CDR3 is built from 13 residues. CDR3 sequence: CARSYRSYNEQFF. The CDR3 DNA sequence: TGTGCCAGAAGCTACAGGAGCTACAATGAGCAGTTCTTC.

The chain has TRBV5-6 and TRBJ2-7; 8 nucleotides match TRBD1. The V gene end was trimmed by 0 bases and the J gene end by 1 base; junction bases not matched to a gene: 9. The CDR3 loop spans 17 amino acids. Germline values: CDR1 SGHDT, CDR2 YYEEEE. CDR3 coding DNA: TGTGCCAGCAGCTTGGATAGAGGACAGGGTTTTTCCTACGAGCAGTACTTC. Encoded protein: CASSLDRGQGFSYEQYF.

This chain joins TRBV18 and TRBJ2-7, with 11 bases lining up with TRBD2. The CDR3 covers 16 residues. Germline V CDR1 and CDR2: KGHSH, LQKENI. V trimming: 2 bases; J trimming: 2 bases; junction bases outside the gene matches: 5. CDR3 nucleotides: TGTGCCAGCTCACCATCTAGCGGGAGGCCCCCCTACGAGCAGTACTTC. Protein product: CASSPSSGRPPYEQYF.

This clone was counted a single time. CDR3 loop: CASSLAAITDTQYF. The DNA of the CDR3 is TGTGCCAGCAGCTTAGCGGCTATCACAGATACGCAGTATTTT. This chain links TRBV7-9 with TRBJ2-3; D gene ambiguous. The germline V and J ends were trimmed by 0 bases and 2 bases, with 6 bases remaining between them. The CDR3 sequence is 14 residues long. Germline assignment: CDR1 SEHNR and CDR2 FQNEAQ (reference sequence).

The V gene is TRBV6-8, the J gene TRBJ2-5, with 14 bases matching TRBD2. The CDR3 consists of 19 residues. Looked up from germline, CDR1 is MNHGY and CDR2 is SAAAGT. The junction had 14 bases not matched to a gene; V was cut back by 7 bases and J by 1 base. The CDR3 reads CASTPPSGTSGRVQETQYF. CDR3 sequence (DNA): TGTGCCAGCACCCCCCCTTCCGGGACTAGCGGGAGAGTCCAAGAGACCCAGTACTTC.

The rearrangement uses TRBV28 and TRBJ2-7; weak D call: TRBD2 (7 bases). V lost 4 bases to trimming and J lost 3 bases, with 19 bases between them. Germline V gives CDR1 MDHEN, CDR2 SYDVKM. The CDR3 consists of 16 residues. This CDR3 is CASSSSTGGRYYEQYF. CDR3 coding DNA: TGTGCCAGCAGTTCTTCTACGGGGGGCCGATACTACGAGCAGTACTTC.

The chain joins TRBV19 to TRBJ2-3; unclear D gene. Trimming took off 1 base at V and 4 bases at J, with 9 bases between the two ends. Germline assignment: CDR1 LNHDA and CDR2 SQIVND (reference sequence). The CDR3 spans 14 residues. The CDR3 here is CASSIGRGADTQYF. CDR3 sequence (DNA): TGTGCCAGTAGTATAGGAAGAGGAGCAGATACGCAGTATTTT.

This chain links TRBV6-6 with TRBJ1-5, with D uncertain. Trimming took 2 bases from V and 3 from J, leaving 11 bases between them. Germline CDR1 reads MNHNY; CDR2 reads SVGAGI (reference sequence). The CDR3 loop spans 15 amino acids. The CDR3 protein is CASSYPPGPNQPQHF. The CDR3 DNA reads as TGTGCCAGCAGTTACCCTCCAGGACCCAATCAGCCCCAGCATTTT.

The chain carries TRBV7-3 and TRBJ2-2; 12 bases fit TRBD2. V lost 5 bases to trimming and J lost 5 bases; unmatched junction nucleotides: 12. The CDR3 length is 18 residues. Germline V lookup: CDR1 SGHTA, CDR2 FQGTGA. Written as DNA, the CDR3 is TGTGCCAGCAGCCGACCCCGACTAGCGGGGGAGAAAACCGGGGAGCTGTTTTTT. This gives the protein CASSRPRLAGEKTGELFF.

The genes are TRBV11-3 and TRBJ2-2; TRBD2 is a possible D gene (5 bases). Germline lookup yields CDR1 SGHNT and CDR2 YENEEA. The CDR3 is 15 residues long. The V end was cut by 0 bases, the J end by 6 bases, with 11 bases between. In DNA, the CDR3 is TGTGCCAGCAGCTTAGAAGGGAGAGGGCCCGGGGAGCTGTTTTTT. Protein: CASSLEGRGPGELFF.

This clone has more than one count but fewer than ten. The chain employs TRBV5-1 and TRBJ1-2; 8 bases align to TRBD1. Germline CDR1 reads SGHRS; CDR2 reads YFSETQ. J gave up 5 bases and V 0 bases, and 3 bases lay outside the gene matches. The CDR3 has 14 residues. The CDR3 protein is CASSLGQGWYGYTF. The CDR3 nucleotides are TGCGCCAGCAGCTTGGGACAGGGGTGGTATGGCTACACCTTC.

The chain is built from TRBV15 and TRBJ2-1, with TRBD2 matching over 10 bases. This CDR3 spans 17 amino acids. Germline lookup yields CDR1 LNHNV and CDR2 YYDKDF (reference sequence). V lost 5 bases, J lost 7 bases, and 14 bases stayed unmatched. CDR3 sequence (DNA): TGTGCCACCAGCCCCCCCGGACTAGCGGTTTCCGCAAATGAGCAGTTCTTC. This sequence encodes CATSPPGLAVSANEQFF.

This clone was seen only a few times. The CDR3 loop is CSVDRTGEGDSGYTF. The CDR3 bases are TGCAGCGTTGACCGGACAGGGGAAGGGGATAGTGGCTACACCTTC. The J gene is TRBJ1-2, the V gene TRBV29-1; 9 bases are a match to TRBD1. V shed 3 bases and J 7 bases; nucleotides not matched to a gene: 12. This CDR3 has 15 amino acids. Germline lookup yields CDR1 SQVTM and CDR2 ANQGSEA. Full variable domain (remainder filled in from reference TRBV29-1 and TRBJ1-2): SAVISQKPSRDICQRGTSLTIQCQVDSQVTMMFWYRQQPGQSLTLIATANQGSEATYESGFVIDKFPISRPNLTFSTLTVSNMSPEDSSIYLCSVDRTGEGDSGYTFGSGTRLTVV.

This clone has just one count. The chain employs TRBV19 and TRBJ1-2; weak D call: TRBD1 (5 bases). The germline CDR1 and CDR2 sequences are LNHDA and SQIVND (reference sequence). Trimming took 5 bases from V and 0 from J, leaving 19 bases between them. This CDR3 has 17 residues. Written as DNA, the CDR3 is TGTGCCAGTAGTCTGCCGGGACGCGGCCTTTCTAACTATGGCTACACCTTC. Protein sequence: CASSLPGRGLSNYGYTF. The complete variable domain, with remaining parts taken from reference TRBV19 and TRBJ1-2, reads DGGITQSPKYLFRKEGQNVTLSCEQNLNHDAMYWYRQDPGQGLRLIYYSQIVNDFQKGDIAEGYSVSREKKESFPLTVTSAQKNPTAFYLCASSLPGRGLSNYGYTFGSGTRLTVV.

V and J are TRBV10-3 and TRBJ2-7, with TRBD2 identical over 13 bases. J was trimmed by 5 bases and V by 3 bases; bases with no gene match: 7. The CDR3 spans 16 residues. The germline gives CDR1 ENHRY, CDR2 SYGVKD. As DNA, the CDR3 is TGTGCCATCAGTGACGGACTAGCGGGAGTTTACAACGAGCAGTACTTC. It is translated as CAISDGLAGVYNEQYF.

The CDR3 protein is CASSSGLAGGETQYF. Here the CDR3 DNA reads TGTGCCAGCAGCTCGGGACTAGCGGGAGGTGAGACCCAGTACTTC. V is TRBV9 and J is TRBJ2-5; 15 bases line up with TRBD2. CDR1 and CDR2 from the germline V gene are SGDLS and YYNGEE. This CDR3 has 15 amino acids. V dropped 4 bases and J dropped 5; count of bases not matched to a gene: 3.

Regarding this clone: The sample has other DNA sequences that encode this CDR3 too. The chain has TRBV6-5 and TRBJ2-5, with D tentatively TRBD1 or TRBD2 (6 bases each). This CDR3 has 13 residues. Between the trimmed V and J ends, which lost 6 bases and 7 bases, there was a span of 15 bases. The V gene's germline CDR1 is MNHEY and CDR2 SVGAGI. CDR3 loop: CASSGGPTGTQYF. The CDR3 bases are TGTGCCAGCAGCGGGGGCCCCACAGGGACCCAGTACTTC.

This rearrangement joins TRBV18 to TRBJ2-7; D ambiguous. V was pared by 0 bases and J by 2 bases, with 8 bases between. The germline V gene encodes CDR1 KGHSH and CDR2 LQKENI. The CDR3 length is 14 residues. CDR3 nucleotides: TGTGCCAGCTCACCACCAAATAGGCCCTACGAGCAGTACTTC. Its translation is CASSPPNRPYEQYF.

The chain is built from TRBV9 and TRBJ2-5, with TRBD2 matching 12 bases. Germline V CDR1 and CDR2: SGDLS, YYNGEE. Trimming cost V 3 bases and J 4 bases; bases outside gene matches: 13. The CDR3 is 18 residues long. CDR3 nucleotide sequence: TGTGCCAGCAGCGGTGGGCTAGCGGGGGGGTCCCCCGGAGAGACCCAGTACTTC. This gives the protein CASSGGLAGGSPGETQYF.

CDR3 in DNA: TGTGCCAGCAGTCTTGGGGCGGGAGGATGGTCAGAGACCCAGTACTTC. Translation: CASSLGAGGWSETQYF. The rearrangement joins TRBV27 to TRBJ2-5; 8 bases align to TRBD2. The CDR3 is 16 amino acids. V gave up 5 bases and J gave up 4 bases; unmatched junction bases: 12. Germline V gene lookup returns CDR1 MNHEY and CDR2 SMNVEV (reference sequence).

J is TRBJ2-5 and V is TRBV7-9; maybe TRBD1 (6 bases). Trimming removed 2 bases at V and 2 bases at J, with 9 bases between. CDR3 length equals 14 residues. Germline CDR1 SEHNR, CDR2 FQNEAQ (reference sequence). The CDR3 spells CASSLSGQQETQYF. DNA of the CDR3: TGTGCCAGCAGCTTATCTGGACAGCAAGAGACCCAGTACTTC.

The genes are TRBV11-1 and TRBJ2-6; D remains unclear. The CDR3 contains 17 residues. V was trimmed by 2 bases and J by 0 bases, leaving 11 bases between them. Germline-derived CDR1 and CDR2 are SGHAT and FQDESV (reference sequence). CDR3 nucleotides: TGTGCCAGCAGCTTATCCTTCCAGGTCTCTGGGGCCAACGTCCTGACTTTC. Protein product: CASSLSFQVSGANVLTF.

This chain connects TRBV9 to TRBJ2-2; 13 positions agree with TRBD2. With V trimmed by 4 bases and J by 5 bases, 5 bases remained unmatched. Germline CDR1 reads SGDLS; CDR2 reads YYNGEE. This CDR3 is 16 amino acids long. DNA of the CDR3: TGTGCCAGCAGCCCATGGACTAGCGGGGGTACCGGGGAGCTGTTTTTT. Its translation: CASSPWTSGGTGELFF. Supplemented by reference TRBV9 and TRBJ2-2, the full variable domain reads DSGVTQTPKHLITATGQRVTLRCSPRSGDLSVYWYQQSLDQGLQFLIQYYNGEERAKGNILERFSAQQFPDLHSELNLSSLELGDSALYFCASSPWTSGGTGELFFGEGSRLTVL.

The chain employs TRBV18 and TRBJ1-2, with 9 nucleotides matching TRBD1. The CDR3 loop spans 13 amino acids. The V gene end was trimmed by 3 bases and the J gene end by 6 bases; junction bases not matched to a gene: 2. CDR1 is KGHSH, CDR2 LQKENI, per germline. CDR3 sequence: CASSPGTGNGYTF. CDR3 nucleotides: TGTGCCAGCTCACCCGGGACAGGGAATGGCTACACCTTC.

This CDR3 is CASSLITSGGPYEQYF. The CDR3 DNA is TGTGCCAGCAGCTTGATAACTAGCGGGGGGCCCTACGAGCAGTACTTC. The chain uses TRBV7-6 and TRBJ2-7; TRBD2 agrees at 12 bases. Unmatched junction bases numbered 5, after V lost 3 bases and J lost 2 bases. This CDR3 is built from 16 residues. CDR1 SGHVS and CDR2 FNYEAQ come from the germline V gene. Full variable domain (missing parts from reference TRBV7-6 and TRBJ2-7): GAGVSQSPRYKVTKRGQDVALRCDPISGHVSLYWYRQALGQGPEFLTYFNYEAQQDKSGLPNDRFSAERPEGSISTLTIQRTEQRDSAMYRCASSLITSGGPYEQYFGPGTRLTVT.

The J gene is TRBJ1-6, the V gene TRBV6-6; D possibly corresponds to TRBD1 (5 bases). V lost 4 bases to trimming and J lost 8 bases, with 15 bases between them. Germline values: CDR1 MNHNY, CDR2 SVGAGI (reference sequence). This CDR3 has 15 amino acids. The CDR3 sequence is CASSSSGTHYSPLHF. Written as DNA, the CDR3 is TGTGCCAGCAGTTCCTCCGGGACTCATTATTCACCCCTCCACTTT.

This clone rates as medium-sized. The V and J genes are TRBV10-3 and TRBJ1-1, with a weak D call TRBD1 (5 bases). This CDR3 has 12 residues. Per the germline V gene, CDR1 is ENHRY and CDR2 is SYGVKD. Trimming removed 6 bases from V and 4 bases from J, with 9 bases in between. Here the CDR3 DNA reads TGTGCCATCAGGGGGCAGGGCACTGAAGCTTTCTTT. It translates to CAIRGQGTEAFF.